The rows below give T cell receptor beta chains drawn from one sample of a study of cytomegalovirus exposure and HLA in healthy donors. Profiled with immunoSEQ multiplex PCR; TCRdb holds only in-frame clones, not every one. The sample consists of 130,000 or so clones, roughly nine tenths of them appearing once. Sequencing was carried out using PBMCs. Receptors originate from a woman aged 18 to 35 in good health and CMV-seropositive. Both conserved end residues are part of each CDR3. Fields, in order: clone size, V gene, D gene, CDR3 length, J gene, CDR3 protein, CDR3 DNA. The D gene is left open where the match is weak. Clone sizes are given selectively: once, few, many, or a class where the clone is expanded.

NA,TRBV6-5,NA,11,TRBJ2-5,CASTIARTQYF,TGTGCCAGCACGATTGCGAGGACCCAGTACTTC
NA,TRBV5-6,TRBD1,14,TRBJ2-7,CASSRDRASLEQYF,TGTGCCAGCAGCCGGGACAGGGCCTCCCTCGAGCAGTACTTC
NA,TRBV4-1,NA,16,TRBJ1-6,CASSREPSSYNSPLHF,TGCGCCAGCAGCCGGGAGCCGAGCTCCTATAATTCACCCCTCCACTTT
NA,TRBV4-1,NA,15,TRBJ2-7,CASSQSRLGTSEQYF,TGCGCCAGCAGCCAATCAAGACTGGGGACAAGCGAGCAGTACTTC
NA,TRBV4-1,TRBD1,16,TRBJ1-2,CASSQGDRRANYGYTF,TGCGCCAGCAGCCAAGGGGACAGGCGAGCTAACTATGGCTACACCTTC
NA,TRBV12-5,NA,16,TRBJ2-3,CASGAGGGSVSDTQYF,NA
NA,TRBV15,NA,15,TRBJ2-3,CATSRGASIRDTQYF,TGTGCCACCAGCAGAGGGGCTAGCATTCGGGATACGCAGTATTTT
NA,TRBV27,NA,14,TRBJ2-7,CASSSRTGAYEQYF,TGTGCCAGCAGTTCCCGGACGGGGGCCTACGAGCAGTACTTC
NA,TRBV7-2,TRBD1,14,TRBJ2-3,CASSSGQGADTQYF,TGTGCCAGCAGTTCAGGACAGGGAGCAGATACGCAGTATTTT
NA,TRBV9,TRBD2,16,TRBJ2-7,CASGTSVRNSVYEQYF,TGTGCCAGCGGGACTAGCGTTCGGAATAGCGTCTACGAGCAGTACTTC
once,TRBV13,NA,16,TRBJ2-5,CASSLFGNQAQETQYF,TGTGCCAGCAGCTTATTCGGGAATCAGGCCCAAGAGACCCAGTACTTC
once,TRBV5-1,TRBD1,16,TRBJ1-1,CASSLVRTGGLTEAFF,TGCGCCAGCAGCTTGGTTCGGACAGGGGGTCTCACTGAAGCTTTCTTT
NA,TRBV6-6,TRBD1,15,TRBJ2-7,CASSYSGTGGVKKYF,TGTGCCAGCAGTTACTCAGGGACAGGGGGCGTGAAAAAGTACTTC
NA,TRBV5-6,TRBD2,14,TRBJ2-7,CASSFAGGAYEQYF,TGTGCCAGCAGCTTCGCCGGGGGGGCCTACGAGCAGTACTTC
NA,TRBV4-3,NA,14,TRBJ1-1,CASSHEGADTEAFF,TGCGCCAGCAGCCACGAGGGCGCTGACACTGAAGCTTTCTTT
NA,TRBV6-5,TRBD1,14,TRBJ1-1,CASSSPGQGSQAFF,TGTGCCAGCAGTTCTCCGGGACAGGGTTCTCAAGCTTTCTTT
NA,TRBV28,TRBD1,17,TRBJ1-1,CASSLDRGRAGNTEAFF,TGTGCCAGCAGTTTGGACAGGGGGCGCGCGGGGAACACTGAAGCTTTCTTT
NA,TRBV18,NA,13,TRBJ2-3,CASSPTAADTQYF,TGTGCCAGCTCACCAACGGCGGCAGATACGCAGTATTTT
once,TRBV18,TRBD1,14,TRBJ2-7,CASSPGQGAHEQYF,TGTGCCAGCTCACCAGGACAGGGGGCCCACGAGCAGTACTTC
NA,TRBV4-2,NA,16,TRBJ1-1,CASSQDPGDLNTEAFF,TGTGCCAGCAGCCAAGATCCGGGGGATTTGAACACTGAAGCTTTCTTT
NA,TRBV11-2,NA,17,TRBJ1-6,CASSLIGHDYYNSPLHF,TGTGCCAGCAGCTTAATCGGACACGATTACTATAATTCACCCCTCCACTTT
NA,TRBV13,TRBD1,16,TRBJ2-7,CASSLSRQGSSYEQYF,TGTGCCAGCAGCTTATCTCGACAGGGGAGCTCCTACGAGCAGTACTTC
NA,TRBV6-4,TRBD2,15,TRBJ2-1,CASSDLGGEGRKQFF,TGTGCCAGCAGTGACCTCGGAGGGGAGGGCAGGAAGCAGTTCTTC
NA,TRBV27,NA,13,TRBJ1-5,CASSLWGGQPQHF,TGTGCCAGCAGTTTATGGGGAGGACAGCCCCAGCATTTT
NA,TRBV15,NA,15,TRBJ1-5,CATSEEGRAPQPQHF,TGTGCCACCAGCGAGGAGGGGAGGGCGCCTCAGCCCCAGCATTTT
NA,TRBV7-9,TRBD1,13,TRBJ1-2,CASSPGTEYGYTF,TGTGCCAGCAGCCCGGGGACAGAATATGGCTACACCTTC
once,TRBV28,NA,10,TRBJ2-3,CACGADTQYF,TGTGCCTGCGGGGCAGATACGCAGTATTTT
NA,TRBV6-6,TRBD2,16,TRBJ2-3,CASSYSFRGGIDTQYF,TGTGCCAGCAGTTACTCTTTTCGGGGGGGAATAGATACGCAGTATTTT
once,TRBV19,NA,16,TRBJ2-3,CASSPPYRYATDTQYF,TGTGCCAGTAGTCCTCCCTACAGGTACGCCACAGATACGCAGTATTTT
NA,TRBV6-5,NA,15,TRBJ1-2,CASSYSGGRPHGYTF,TGTGCCAGCAGTTACTCGGGGGGGCGCCCTCATGGCTACACCTTC
NA,TRBV7-9,TRBD1,15,TRBJ1-4,CASSFTGQGREKLFF,TGTGCCAGCAGCTTTACGGGACAGGGGCGGGAAAAACTGTTTTTT
NA,TRBV12-5,TRBD2,15,TRBJ2-1,CASGLKAGGINEQFF,TGTGCTAGTGGTTTAAAAGCGGGGGGGATAAATGAGCAGTTCTTC
once,TRBV6-5,TRBD2,14,TRBJ2-7,CASSSGTSELEQYF,TGTGCCAGCAGTTCCGGGACTAGCGAACTCGAGCAGTACTTC
NA,TRBV18,TRBD1,15,TRBJ1-6,CASSPGTGKDSPLHF,TGTGCCAGCTCACCCGGGACAGGGAAGGATTCACCCCTCCACTTT
few,TRBV9,NA,14,TRBJ1-6,CASSVGLGGSPLHF,TGTGCCAGCAGCGTAGGGCTAGGAGGTTCACCCCTCCACTTT
few,TRBV4-3,TRBD1,15,TRBJ1-1,CASSQEDRGNTEAFF,TGCGCCAGCAGCCAGGAAGACAGGGGGAACACTGAAGCTTTCTTT
NA,TRBV5-1,TRBD2,15,TRBJ2-5,CASSSVAGVQETQYF,TGCGCCAGCAGCTCTGTAGCGGGGGTCCAAGAGACCCAGTACTTC
NA,TRBV27,TRBD2,15,TRBJ2-7,CASSQVAGGPYEQYF,TGTGCCAGCAGCCAAGTGGCGGGGGGGCCCTACGAGCAGTACTTC
NA,TRBV11-2,TRBD1,15,TRBJ2-2,CASRATGSGTGELFF,TGTGCCAGCAGGGCGACAGGGTCAGGCACCGGGGAGCTGTTTTTT
NA,TRBV6-5,TRBD1,12,TRBJ1-1,CASSRDRDEAFF,TGTGCCAGCAGCCGAGACAGGGACGAAGCTTTCTTT